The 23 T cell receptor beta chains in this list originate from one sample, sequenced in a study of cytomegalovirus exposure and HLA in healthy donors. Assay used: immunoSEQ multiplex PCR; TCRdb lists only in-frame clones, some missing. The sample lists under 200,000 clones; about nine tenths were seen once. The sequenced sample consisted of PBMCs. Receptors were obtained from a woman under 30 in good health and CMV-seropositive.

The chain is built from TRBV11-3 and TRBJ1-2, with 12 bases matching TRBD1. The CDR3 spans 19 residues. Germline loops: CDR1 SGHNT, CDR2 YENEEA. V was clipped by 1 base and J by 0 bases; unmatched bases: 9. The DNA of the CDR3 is TGTGCCAGCAGCTTAGGAAGGGGACAGGGGGCGAAAGCTAACTATGGCTACACCTTC. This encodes CASSLGRGQGAKANYGYTF.

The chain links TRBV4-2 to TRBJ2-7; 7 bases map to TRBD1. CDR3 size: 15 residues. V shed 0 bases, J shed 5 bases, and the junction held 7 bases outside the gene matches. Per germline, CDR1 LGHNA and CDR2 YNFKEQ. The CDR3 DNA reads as TGTGCCAGCAGCCAAGAGAGACAGGGTCTCGACGAGCAGTACTTC. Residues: CASSQERQGLDEQYF.

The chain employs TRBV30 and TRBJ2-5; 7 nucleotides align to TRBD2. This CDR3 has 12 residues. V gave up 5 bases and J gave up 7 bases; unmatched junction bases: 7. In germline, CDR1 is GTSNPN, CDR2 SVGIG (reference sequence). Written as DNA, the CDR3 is TGTGCCTGGGGCCGGGAGGTTGGGACCCAGTACTTC. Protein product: CAWGREVGTQYF.

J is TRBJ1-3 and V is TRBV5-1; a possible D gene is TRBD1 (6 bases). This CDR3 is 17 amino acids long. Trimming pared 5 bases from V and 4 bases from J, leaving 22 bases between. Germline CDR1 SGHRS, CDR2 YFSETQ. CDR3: CASSWDNQGSSGNTIYF. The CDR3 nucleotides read TGCGCCAGCAGTTGGGACAACCAAGGGTCGAGCGGAAACACCATATATTTT.

The CDR3 spells CAKHYRASGSYHVSYEQYF. In DNA, the CDR3 is TGTGCCAAACACTATAGGGCTAGCGGGAGTTATCACGTTTCCTACGAGCAGTACTTC. This chain links TRBV28 with TRBJ2-7; 10 nucleotides line up with TRBD2. Germline CDR1 MDHEN, CDR2 SYDVKM. Trimming took 10 bases from V and 1 from J; bases not matched to a gene: 22. The CDR3 extends over 19 amino acids.

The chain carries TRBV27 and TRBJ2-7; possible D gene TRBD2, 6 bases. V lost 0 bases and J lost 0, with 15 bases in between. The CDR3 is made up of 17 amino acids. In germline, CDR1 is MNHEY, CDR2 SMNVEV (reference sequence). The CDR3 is CASSLSLAEDNSYEQYF. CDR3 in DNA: TGTGCCAGCAGTTTATCCTTAGCGGAAGACAACTCCTACGAGCAGTACTTC.

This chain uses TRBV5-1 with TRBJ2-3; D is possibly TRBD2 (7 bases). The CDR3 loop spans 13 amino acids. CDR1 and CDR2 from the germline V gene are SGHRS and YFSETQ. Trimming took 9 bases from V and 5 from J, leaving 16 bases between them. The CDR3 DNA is TGCGCCACCGCGGCGGGGGCGCGAGATACGCAGTATTTT. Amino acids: CATAAGARDTQYF.

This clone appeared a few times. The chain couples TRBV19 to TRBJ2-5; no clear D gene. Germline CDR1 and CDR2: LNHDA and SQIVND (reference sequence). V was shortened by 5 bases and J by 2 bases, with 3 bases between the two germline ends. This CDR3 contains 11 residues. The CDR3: CASSLQETQYF. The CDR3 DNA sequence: TGTGCCAGTAGTCTTCAAGAGACCCAGTACTTC.

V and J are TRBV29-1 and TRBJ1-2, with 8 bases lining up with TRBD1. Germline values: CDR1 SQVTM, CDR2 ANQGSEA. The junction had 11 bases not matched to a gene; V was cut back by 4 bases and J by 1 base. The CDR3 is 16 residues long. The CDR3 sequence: CSVVGGWTGFNYGYTF. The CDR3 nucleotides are TGCAGCGTTGTCGGGGGGTGGACAGGGTTTAACTATGGCTACACCTTC.

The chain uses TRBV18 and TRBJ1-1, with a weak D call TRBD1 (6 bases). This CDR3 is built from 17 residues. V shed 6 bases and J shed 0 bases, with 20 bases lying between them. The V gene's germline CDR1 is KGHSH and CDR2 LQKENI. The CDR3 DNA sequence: TGTGCCAGCTCGCACATTCAGACAGGCCCGTTGAACACTGAAGCTTTCTTT. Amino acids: CASSHIQTGPLNTEAFF.

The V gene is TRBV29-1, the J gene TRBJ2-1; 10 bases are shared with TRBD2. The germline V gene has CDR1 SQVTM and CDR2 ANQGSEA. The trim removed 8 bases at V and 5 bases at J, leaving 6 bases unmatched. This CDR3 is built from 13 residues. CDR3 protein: CSLLAGANNEQFF. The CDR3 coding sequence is TGCAGCCTCCTAGCGGGAGCTAACAATGAGCAGTTCTTC.

CDR3 protein: CASAQPTTYEQYF. The DNA of the CDR3 is TGTGCCAGCGCCCAACCCACTACCTACGAGCAGTACTTC. The chain joins TRBV27 to TRBJ2-7; D unresolved. CDR1 MNHEY and CDR2 SMNVEV come from the germline V gene (reference sequence). The CDR3 is made up of 13 amino acids. Trimming took 8 bases from V and 2 from J, leaving 13 bases between them.

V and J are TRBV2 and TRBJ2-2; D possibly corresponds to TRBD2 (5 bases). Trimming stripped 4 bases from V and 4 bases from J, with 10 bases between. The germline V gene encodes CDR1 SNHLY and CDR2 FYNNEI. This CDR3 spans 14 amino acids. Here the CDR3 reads CASSGLASTGELFF. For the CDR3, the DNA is TGTGCCAGCAGTGGGCTAGCTAGCACCGGGGAGCTGTTTTTT.

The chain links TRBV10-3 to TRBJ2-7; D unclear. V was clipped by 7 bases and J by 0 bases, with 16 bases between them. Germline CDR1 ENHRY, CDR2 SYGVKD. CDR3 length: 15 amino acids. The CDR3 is CAIKADLRSSYEQYF. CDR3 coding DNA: TGTGCCATCAAGGCAGACTTGCGTAGCTCCTACGAGCAGTACTTC.

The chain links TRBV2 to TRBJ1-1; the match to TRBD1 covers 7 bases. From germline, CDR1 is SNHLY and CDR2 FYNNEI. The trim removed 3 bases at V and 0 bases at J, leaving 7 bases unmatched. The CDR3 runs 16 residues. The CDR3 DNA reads TGTGCCAGCAGTGAGGTCCTGGGACAGCTGAACACTGAAGCTTTCTTT. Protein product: CASSEVLGQLNTEAFF.

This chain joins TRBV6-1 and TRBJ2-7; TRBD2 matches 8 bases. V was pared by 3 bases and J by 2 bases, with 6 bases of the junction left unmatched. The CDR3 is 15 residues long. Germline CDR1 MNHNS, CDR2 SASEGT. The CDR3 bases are TGTGCCAGCAGTGAGCGGGAGGAGGGGCCCTACGAGCAGTACTTC. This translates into CASSEREEGPYEQYF.

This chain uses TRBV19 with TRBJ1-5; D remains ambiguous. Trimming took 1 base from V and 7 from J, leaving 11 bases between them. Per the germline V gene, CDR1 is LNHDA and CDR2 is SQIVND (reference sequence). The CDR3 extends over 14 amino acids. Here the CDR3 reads CASSIARGSQPQHF. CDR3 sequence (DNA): TGTGCCAGTAGTATAGCCCGGGGTTCCCAGCCCCAGCATTTT. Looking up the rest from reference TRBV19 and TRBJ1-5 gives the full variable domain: DGGITQSPKYLFRKEGQNVTLSCEQNLNHDAMYWYRQDPGQGLRLIYYSQIVNDFQKGDIAEGYSVSREKKESFPLTVTSAQKNPTAFYLCASSIARGSQPQHFGDGTRLSIL.

Written as DNA, the CDR3 is TGCGCCAGCAGCTTGGGGGACAGTAGATCCTACGAGCAGTACTTC. As protein: CASSLGDSRSYEQYF. V usage is TRBV5-1 and J usage is TRBJ2-7; 7 bases fit TRBD1. V trimming: 0 bases; J trimming: 1 base; junction bases outside the gene matches: 4. Looked up from germline, CDR1 is SGHRS and CDR2 is YFSETQ. The CDR3 is made up of 15 amino acids.

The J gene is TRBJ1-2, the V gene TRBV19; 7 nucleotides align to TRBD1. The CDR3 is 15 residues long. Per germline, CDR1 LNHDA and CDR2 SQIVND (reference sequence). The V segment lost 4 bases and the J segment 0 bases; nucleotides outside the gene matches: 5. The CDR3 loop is CASSTLQGPNYGYTF. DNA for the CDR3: TGTGCCAGTAGTACCTTACAGGGGCCTAACTATGGCTACACCTTC.

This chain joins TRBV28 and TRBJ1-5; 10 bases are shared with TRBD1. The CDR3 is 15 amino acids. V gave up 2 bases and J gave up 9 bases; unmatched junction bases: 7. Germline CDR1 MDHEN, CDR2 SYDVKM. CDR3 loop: CASSLRDRGVVPQHF. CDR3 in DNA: TGTGCCAGCAGTTTAAGGGACAGGGGAGTTGTGCCCCAGCATTTT.

CDR3 sequence reads: CASSFGPGLAQPQHF. In nucleotides, the CDR3 is TGCGCCAGCAGCTTTGGACCGGGGTTGGCCCAGCCCCAGCATTTT. The V and J genes are TRBV5-1 and TRBJ1-5, with no clear D. Trimming cost V 2 bases and J 7 bases, with 16 bases left between them. In germline, CDR1 is SGHRS, CDR2 YFSETQ. The CDR3 has 15 amino acids.

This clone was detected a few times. This chain's CDR3 is CASSQGETQYF. CDR3 DNA: TGTGCCAGCAGTCAGGGGGAGACCCAGTACTTC. The J gene is TRBJ2-5, the V gene TRBV6-1; D might be TRBD1 (6 bases). The V gene lost 5 bases and the J gene lost 5 bases, with 6 bases spanning the gap. CDR3 length equals 11 residues. Looked up from germline, CDR1 is MNHNS and CDR2 is SASEGT.

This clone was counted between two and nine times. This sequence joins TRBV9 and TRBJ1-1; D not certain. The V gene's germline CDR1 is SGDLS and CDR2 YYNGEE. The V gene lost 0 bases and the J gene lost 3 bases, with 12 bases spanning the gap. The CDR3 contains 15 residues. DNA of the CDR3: TGTGCCAGCAGCGTAGTCTTGTCAGTCGACACTGAAGCTTTCTTT. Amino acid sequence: CASSVVLSVDTEAFF.